These T cell receptor beta chains were read from a single sample in a study of blood T cells in healthy people across ages. Using its own MiXCR run on the 5' RACE reads, TCRdb lists one record per CDR3 protein. There are about 1.4 million distinct CDR3 sequences in the sample; around 55% occur only once, and over 5.5% lies in the top ten. The sequencing input was blood. The source of these receptors is a man aged 18 to 29 in good health. Each CDR3 is given with its conserved first and last residue. The D gene is left open where the match is weak. Size is stated for part of the rows, as once, few or many counts, or as a class when the clone is expanded.

. . TRBJ2-1 TRBV7-2 TGTGCCAGCAGCTTAGTGGACAGCCTTTACAATGAGCAGTTCTTC CASSLVDSLYNEQFF
. . TRBJ1-2 TRBV4-1 TGCGCCGGCCGAGCCATCCAGGGGAAAAGTGGCTACACCTTC CAGRAIQGKSGYTF
few . TRBJ2-3 TRBV12-3/TRBV12-4 TGTGCCAGCAGTGGACCCCGGACGAGGGACACAGATACGCAGTATTTT CASSGPRTRDTDTQYF
. . TRBJ1-1 TRBV2 TGTGCCAGCAGGACTATCGAGAACACTGAAGCTTTCTTT CASRTIENTEAFF
few . TRBJ2-1 TRBV6-5 TGTGCCAGCGGATTACAGAACAATGAGCAGTTCTTC CASGLQNNEQFF
. . TRBJ1-1 TRBV7-8 TGTGCCAGCAGCCAAACAAGAACTAGGAGGGTGGGGCAGGACACTGAAGCTTTCTTT CASSQTRTRRVGQDTEAFF
few . TRBJ2-6 TRBV29-1 TGCAGCGTACAGAGCTCTGGGGCCAACGTCCTGACTTTC CSVQSSGANVLTF
. . TRBJ2-7 TRBV6-6 TGTGCCAGCAGTTACTCGGTCCGGGACGGGGCCTACGAGCAGTACTTC CASSYSVRDGAYEQYF
. TRBD1 TRBJ2-1 TRBV12-5 TGTGCTAGTGGTCCCAGTACAGGGGTCCTGGGTGTTGTTGAGCAGTTCTTC CASGPSTGVLGVVEQFF
. TRBD2 TRBJ2-3 TRBV27 TGTGCCAGCAGTGCCGGGACTAGCGGGAGGGGTACCACAGATACGCAGTATTTT CASSAGTSGRGTTDTQYF